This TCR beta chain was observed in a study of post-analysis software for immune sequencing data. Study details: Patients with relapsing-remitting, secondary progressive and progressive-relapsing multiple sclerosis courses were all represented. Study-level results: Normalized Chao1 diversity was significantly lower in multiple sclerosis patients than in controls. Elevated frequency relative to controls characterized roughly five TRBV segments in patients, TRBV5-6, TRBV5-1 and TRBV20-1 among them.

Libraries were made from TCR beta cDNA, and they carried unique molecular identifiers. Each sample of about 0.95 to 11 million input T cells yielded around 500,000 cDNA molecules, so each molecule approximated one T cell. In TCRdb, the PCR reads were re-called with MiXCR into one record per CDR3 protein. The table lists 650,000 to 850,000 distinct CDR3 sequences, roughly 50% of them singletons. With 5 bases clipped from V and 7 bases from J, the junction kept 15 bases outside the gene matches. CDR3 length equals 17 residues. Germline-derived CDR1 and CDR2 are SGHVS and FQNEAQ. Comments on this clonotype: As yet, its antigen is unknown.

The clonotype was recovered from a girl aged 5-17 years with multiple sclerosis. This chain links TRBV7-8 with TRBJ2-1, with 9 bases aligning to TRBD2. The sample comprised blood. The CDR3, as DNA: TGTGCCAGCAGCCACCTAGTCATAGCGGGAGTGAAGAATGAGCAGTTCTTC. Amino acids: CASSHLVIAGVKNEQFF.